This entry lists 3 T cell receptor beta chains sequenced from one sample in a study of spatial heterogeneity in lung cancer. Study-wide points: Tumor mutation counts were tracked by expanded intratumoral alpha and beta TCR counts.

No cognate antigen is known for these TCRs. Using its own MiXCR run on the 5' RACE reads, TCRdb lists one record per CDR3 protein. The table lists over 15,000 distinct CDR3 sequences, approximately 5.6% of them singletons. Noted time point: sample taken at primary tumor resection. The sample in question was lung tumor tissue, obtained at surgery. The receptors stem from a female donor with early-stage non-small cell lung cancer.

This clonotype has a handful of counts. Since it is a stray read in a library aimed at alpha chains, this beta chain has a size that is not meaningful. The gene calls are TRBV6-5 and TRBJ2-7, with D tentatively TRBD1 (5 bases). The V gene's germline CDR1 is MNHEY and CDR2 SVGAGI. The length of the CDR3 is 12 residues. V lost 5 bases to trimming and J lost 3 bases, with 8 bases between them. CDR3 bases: TGTGCCAGCAGTGTCCAGGGCTACGAGCAGTACTTC. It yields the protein CASSVQGYEQYF.

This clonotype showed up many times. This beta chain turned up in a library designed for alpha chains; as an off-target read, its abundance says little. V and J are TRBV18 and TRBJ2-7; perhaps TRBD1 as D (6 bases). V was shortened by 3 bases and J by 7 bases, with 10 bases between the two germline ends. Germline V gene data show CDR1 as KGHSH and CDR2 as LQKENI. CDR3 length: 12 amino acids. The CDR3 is CASSPPQGEQYF. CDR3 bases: TGTGCCAGCTCACCGCCCCAGGGGGAGCAGTACTTC.

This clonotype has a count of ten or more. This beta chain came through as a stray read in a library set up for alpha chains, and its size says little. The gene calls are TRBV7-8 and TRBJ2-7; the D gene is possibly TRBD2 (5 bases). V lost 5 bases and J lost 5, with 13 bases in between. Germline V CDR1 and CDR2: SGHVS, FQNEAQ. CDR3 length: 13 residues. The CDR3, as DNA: TGTGCCAGCAGCATCATCGGACTGAACGAGCAGTACTTC. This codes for CASSIIGLNEQYF.